This TCR beta chain was retrieved from a study of cytomegalovirus exposure and HLA in healthy donors. Study observations and caveats: Sequencing depth across donors, presence/absence analyses assumed, was roughly uniform. The study carried out a later analysis of TCR beta sequences. It associated roughly 17,000 of them with specific HLA alleles at a false discovery rate of 0.05.

Details on this clone: What it recognizes is unknown.

V gave up 5 bases and J gave up 4 bases; unmatched junction bases: 4. Germline V gene sequence: CDR1 PRHDT, CDR2 FYEKMQ (reference sequence). The length of the CDR3 is 13 residues. PCR used 60 Vbeta primers and 13 Jbeta primers. Sequencing was performed with immunoSEQ multiplex PCR; in TCRdb, only in-frame clones are kept and a portion is missing. The profile covers fewer than 200,000 clones, with approximately 85% appearing a single time and around 2.1% taken by the ten largest. The chain joins TRBV13 to TRBJ2-7, with 8 positions matching TRBD1. The sample was PBMCs. The receptor was derived from a man between 18 and 29 years old in good health and CMV-seropositive. As DNA, the CDR3 is TGTGCCAGCAGCCGACAGGGGTCATACGAGCAGTACTTC. The encoded protein is CASSRQGSYEQYF.